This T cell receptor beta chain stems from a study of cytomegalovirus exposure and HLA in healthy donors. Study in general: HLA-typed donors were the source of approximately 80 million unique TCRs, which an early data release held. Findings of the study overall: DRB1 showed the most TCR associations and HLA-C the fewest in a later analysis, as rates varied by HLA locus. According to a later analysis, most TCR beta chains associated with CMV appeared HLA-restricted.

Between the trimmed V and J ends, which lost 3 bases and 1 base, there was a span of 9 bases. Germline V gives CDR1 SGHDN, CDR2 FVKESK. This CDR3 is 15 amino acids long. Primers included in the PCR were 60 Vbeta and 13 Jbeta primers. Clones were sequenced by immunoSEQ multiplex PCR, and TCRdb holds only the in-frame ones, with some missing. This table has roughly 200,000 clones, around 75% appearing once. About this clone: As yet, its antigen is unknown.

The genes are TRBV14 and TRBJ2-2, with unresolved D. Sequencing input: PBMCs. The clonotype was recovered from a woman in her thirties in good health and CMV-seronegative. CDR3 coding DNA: TGTGCCAGCAGCCAGGCAGGAATGAACACCGGGGAGCTGTTTTTT. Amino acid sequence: CASSQAGMNTGELFF.